The TCR beta chain under discussion was sequenced for a study of shared clonotypes between healthy human individuals. Germline V CDR1 and CDR2: MNHEY, SMNVEV (reference sequence). The germline V and J ends were trimmed by 5 bases and 2 bases, with 9 bases remaining between them. The length of the CDR3 is 13 residues. Clones were sequenced by immunoSEQ multiplex PCR, and TCRdb holds only the in-frame ones, with some missing. The table lists some 2.4 million clones, 93% of them singletons. The chain employs TRBV27 and TRBJ2-5; D not resolved. The clonotype originates from a man younger than 35 in good health. Some clones in this sample may be carry-over from other donors' samples. Sequenced: naive CD4+ T cells from PBMCs. Subset given: CD45RA+ positively selected. CDR3: CASSRRYQETQYF. The CDR3 DNA sequence: TGTGCCAGCAGTCGCAGGTATCAAGAGACCCAGTACTTC.